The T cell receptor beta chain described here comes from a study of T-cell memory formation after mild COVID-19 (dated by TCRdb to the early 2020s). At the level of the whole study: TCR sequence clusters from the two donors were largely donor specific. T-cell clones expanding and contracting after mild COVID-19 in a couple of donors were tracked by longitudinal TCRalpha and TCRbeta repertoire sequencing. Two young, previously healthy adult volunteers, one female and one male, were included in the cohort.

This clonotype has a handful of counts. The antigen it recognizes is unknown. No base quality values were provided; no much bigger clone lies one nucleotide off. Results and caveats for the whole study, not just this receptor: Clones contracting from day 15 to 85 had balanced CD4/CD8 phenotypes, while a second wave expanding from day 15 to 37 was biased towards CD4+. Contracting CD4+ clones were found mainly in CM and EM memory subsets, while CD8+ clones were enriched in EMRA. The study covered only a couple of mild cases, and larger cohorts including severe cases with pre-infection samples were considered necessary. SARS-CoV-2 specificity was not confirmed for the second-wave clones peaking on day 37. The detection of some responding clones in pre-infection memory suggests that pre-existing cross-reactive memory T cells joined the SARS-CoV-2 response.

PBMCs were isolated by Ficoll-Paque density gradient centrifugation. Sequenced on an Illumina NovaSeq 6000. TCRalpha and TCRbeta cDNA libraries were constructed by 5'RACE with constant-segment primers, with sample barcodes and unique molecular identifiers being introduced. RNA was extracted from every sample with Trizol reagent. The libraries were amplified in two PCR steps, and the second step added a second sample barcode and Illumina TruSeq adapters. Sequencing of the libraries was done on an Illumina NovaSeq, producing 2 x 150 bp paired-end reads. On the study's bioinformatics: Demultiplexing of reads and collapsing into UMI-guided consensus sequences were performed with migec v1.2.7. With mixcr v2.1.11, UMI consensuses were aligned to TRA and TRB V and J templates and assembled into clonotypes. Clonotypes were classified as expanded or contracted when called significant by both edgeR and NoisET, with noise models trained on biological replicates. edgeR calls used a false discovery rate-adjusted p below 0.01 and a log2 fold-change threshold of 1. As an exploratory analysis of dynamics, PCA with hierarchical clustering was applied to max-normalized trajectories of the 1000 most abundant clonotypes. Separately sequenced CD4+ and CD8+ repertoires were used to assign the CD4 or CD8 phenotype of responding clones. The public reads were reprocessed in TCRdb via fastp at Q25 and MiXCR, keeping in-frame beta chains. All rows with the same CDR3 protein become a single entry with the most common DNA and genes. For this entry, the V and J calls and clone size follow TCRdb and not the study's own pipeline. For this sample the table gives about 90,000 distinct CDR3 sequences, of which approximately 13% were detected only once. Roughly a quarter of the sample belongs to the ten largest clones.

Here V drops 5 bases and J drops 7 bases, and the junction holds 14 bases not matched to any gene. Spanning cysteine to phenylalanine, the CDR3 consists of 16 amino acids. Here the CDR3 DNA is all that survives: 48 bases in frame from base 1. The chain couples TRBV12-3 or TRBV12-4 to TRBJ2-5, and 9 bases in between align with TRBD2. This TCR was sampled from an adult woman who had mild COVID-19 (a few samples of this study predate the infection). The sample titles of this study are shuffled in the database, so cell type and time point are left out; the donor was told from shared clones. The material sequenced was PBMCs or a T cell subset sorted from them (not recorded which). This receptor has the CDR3 CASSTGTGLAGGTQYF. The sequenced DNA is TGTGCCAGCAGTACCGGAACGGGACTAGCCGGCGGGACCCAGTACTTC.